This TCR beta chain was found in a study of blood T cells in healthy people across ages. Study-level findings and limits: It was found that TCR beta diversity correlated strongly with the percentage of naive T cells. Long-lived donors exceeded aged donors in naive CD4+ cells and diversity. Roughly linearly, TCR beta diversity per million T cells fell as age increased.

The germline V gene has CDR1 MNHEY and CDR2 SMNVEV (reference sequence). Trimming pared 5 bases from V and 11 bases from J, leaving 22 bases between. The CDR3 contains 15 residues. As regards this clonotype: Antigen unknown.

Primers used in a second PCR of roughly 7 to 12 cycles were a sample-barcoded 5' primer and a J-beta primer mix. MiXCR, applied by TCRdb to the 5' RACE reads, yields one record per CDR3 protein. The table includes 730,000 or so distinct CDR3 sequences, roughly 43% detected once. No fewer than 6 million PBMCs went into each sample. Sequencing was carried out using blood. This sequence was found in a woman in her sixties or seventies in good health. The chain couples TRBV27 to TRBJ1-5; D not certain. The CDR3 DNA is TGTGCCAGCAGTATCCGGCCAGCCGGCCCTTTGACCCAGCATTTT. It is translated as CASSIRPAGPLTQHF.